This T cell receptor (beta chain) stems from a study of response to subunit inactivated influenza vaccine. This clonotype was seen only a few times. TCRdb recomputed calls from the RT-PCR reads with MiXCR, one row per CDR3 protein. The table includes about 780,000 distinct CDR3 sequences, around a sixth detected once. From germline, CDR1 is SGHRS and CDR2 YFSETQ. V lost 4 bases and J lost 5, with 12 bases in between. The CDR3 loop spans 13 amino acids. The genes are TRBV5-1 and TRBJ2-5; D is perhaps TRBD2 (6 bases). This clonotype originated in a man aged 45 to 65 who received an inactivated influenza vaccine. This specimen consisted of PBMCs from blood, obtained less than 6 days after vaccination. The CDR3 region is CASSGGRGETQYF. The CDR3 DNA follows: TGCGCCAGCAGCGGGGGTCGGGGGGAGACCCAGTACTTC.